The subject of this entry is one T cell receptor (beta chain). The antigen remains undetermined. The CDR3 has 10 amino acids. V was trimmed by 4 bases and J by 10 bases, leaving 8 bases between them. Germline V gene data show CDR1 as SGDLS and CDR2 as YYNGEE. The record originates from a study of yellow fever vaccine responses in identical twins. Study-wide results and limits: Twins reportedly appeared to share part of their vaccine T cell response while keeping part individual.

MiXCR, applied by TCRdb to the RT-PCR reads, yields one record per CDR3 protein. The repertoire consists of about 9,000 distinct CDR3 sequences, with 65% to 85% occurring once and the leading ten covering approximately 2%. The TCR sequence derives from a woman aged 18-29 years who received the yellow fever vaccine. The sequencing here drew on T cells from blood (PBMCs), unsorted or a sorted subset (not recorded which), taken before or after yellow fever vaccination (not recorded which). V is TRBV9 and J is TRBJ1-1, with D unresolved. The CDR3: CASSHPPAFF. CDR3 nucleotides: TGTGCCAGCAGCCACCCGCCAGCTTTCTTT.